The T cell receptor (beta chain) under discussion was sequenced for a study of T cells in Graves' hyperthyroidism and ophthalmopathy. Study-level findings and limits: Classification by a 13 V-J model distinguished ophthalmopathy from stable hyperthyroidism. Ophthalmopathy was identified by the model a median around 5.9 months ahead of onset.

Each diagnosis drew on symptoms, thyroxine, TRAb, thyroid ultrasound and orbital computed tomography findings. Amplification of TCR beta CDR3 regions was performed using RNA transcripts as template. First-round RT-PCR of the TCR CDR3 relied on the HTBI primer set. TCRdb re-derived calls from the multiplex PCR reads in MiXCR, one entry per CDR3 protein. The sample has some 300,000 distinct CDR3 sequences; roughly 17% are singletons. This clonotype was recorded many times. The antigen is unknown. Sequenced: blood. The TCR comes from a man younger than 45 with Graves' hyperthyroidism.

This CDR3 reads CASSPGQKVYEQYF. The CDR3, as DNA: TGTGCCAGCAGCCCGGGACAGAAAGTCTACGAGCAGTACTTC. This chain links TRBV12-3 or TRBV12-4 with TRBJ2-7, with TRBD1 matching over 7 bases. Germline trimming cut 6 bases from V and 3 bases from J; bases unmatched to any gene: 8. CDR3 length: 14 amino acids.